One and the same sample provided the 20 T cell receptor beta chains below, sequenced in a study of blood T cell repertoires in COVID-19 (dated by TCRdb to the early 2020s). Receptor amplification or capture employed the immunoSEQ multiplex PCR assay. The clones in this table, taken by TCRdb from immuneACCESS, are in-frame only. Not every clone is retained; where verified, under half of the shortfall comes from an unresolved V gene, and the cause of the rest is unknown. This sample comprises tens of thousands of clones, just over 85% of them detected only once. Of the sample, 1.9% is held by the ten largest clones. The source material was peripheral blood. The receptors stem from a woman over 75 with active or convalescent COVID-19.

This clone showed up just once. V and J are TRBV11-2 and TRBJ1-1; D is unclear. The germline CDR1 and CDR2 sequences are SGHAT and FQNNGV. Trimming removed 8 bases at V and 0 bases at J, with 22 bases between. This CDR3 is built from 17 residues. This chain's CDR3 is CASARKLGPGMNTEAFF. CDR3 bases: TGTGCCAGCGCACGTAAATTGGGCCCGGGAATGAACACTGAAGCTTTCTTT.

This clone was seen once. The chain carries TRBV2 and TRBJ2-5, with 9 bases that match TRBD1. Trimming at V came to 7 bases and at J to 4 bases, leaving 1 base not matched to a gene. The CDR3 spans 12 residues. Germline V gene data show CDR1 as SNHLY and CDR2 as FYNNEI. The CDR3 region has the DNA TGTGCCAGCAAGGACAGGGGAGAGACCCAGTACTTC. It yields the protein CASKDRGETQYF. The full variable domain, its missing parts supplied by reference TRBV2 and TRBJ2-5, is EPEVTQTPSHQVTQMGQEVILRCVPISNHLYFYWYRQILGQKVEFLVSFYNNEISEKSEIFDDQFSVERPDGSNFTLKIRSTKLEDSAMYFCASKDRGETQYFGPGTRLLVL.

This clone was observed once. The chain is built from TRBV29-1 and TRBJ2-2; TRBD1 is a possible D gene (6 bases). Germline values: CDR1 SQVTM, CDR2 ANQGSEA. The ends were cut back, 7 bases at V and 2 bases at J, with 20 bases in the middle. CDR3 size: 16 residues. Written as DNA, the CDR3 is TGCAGCGCCGGAGTGTCTGGGGGCGGAAACACCGGGGAGCTGTTTTTT. Translation: CSAGVSGGGNTGELFF.

This clone was picked up a small number of times. This chain uses TRBV7-3 with TRBJ2-1; 9 bases map to TRBD2. Germline loops: CDR1 SGHTA, CDR2 FQGTGA. The length of the CDR3 is 18 residues. Losses at the gene ends were 2 bases for V and 1 base for J; bases not matched to a gene: 9. CDR3 in DNA: TGTGCCAGCAGCTTACAGGGACCGGGACTAGCATCCTACAATGAGCAGTTCTTC. Translated: CASSLQGPGLASYNEQFF.

The chain has TRBV7-2 and TRBJ2-7; D possibly corresponds to TRBD2 (6 bases). Germline values: CDR1 SGHTA, CDR2 FQGNSA. V was shortened by 6 bases and J by 9 bases, with 15 bases between the two germline ends. CDR3 size: 12 residues. The CDR3 coding sequence is TGTGCCAGCAGTACGAATCCCGGGGGGCAGTACTTC. It yields the protein CASSTNPGGQYF.

The genes are TRBV5-1 and TRBJ1-6; tentative D call: TRBD1 (6 bases). V was cut by 0 bases and J by 2 bases, with 9 bases left in between. The CDR3 totals 16 residues. Germline V gene data show CDR1 as SGHRS and CDR2 as YFSETQ. The CDR3 DNA follows: TGCGCCAGCAGCTTGGATCCAGGGGCCTATAATTCACCCCTCCACTTT. This gives the protein CASSLDPGAYNSPLHF.

The V gene is TRBV19, the J gene TRBJ1-3; D may be TRBD1 (5 bases). Trimming left V 9 bases short and J 0 bases short, with 12 bases between. This CDR3 has 14 residues. Germline CDR1 and CDR2: LNHDA and SQIVND (reference sequence). Here the CDR3 reads CASWDSSSGNTIYF. The CDR3 DNA is TGTGCCAGCTGGGACTCGAGCTCTGGAAACACCATATATTTT.

This rearrangement joins TRBV7-2 to TRBJ2-7; the D is unclear. Trimming removed 3 bases from V and 4 bases from J, with 7 bases in between. CDR1 and CDR2 from the germline V gene are SGHTA and FQGNSA. The CDR3 consists of 12 residues. The CDR3 here is CASSFLMYEQYF. CDR3 in DNA: TGTGCCAGCAGCTTTTTAATGTACGAGCAGTACTTC.

The V call is TRBV7-8, the J call TRBJ2-7, with D uncertain. This CDR3 contains 12 residues. Germline CDR1 reads SGHVS; CDR2 reads FQNEAQ. The V end lost 5 bases, the J end lost 3 bases, and 8 bases lay between the germline ends. CDR3 nucleotides: TGTGCCAGCAGCCCTTCGGGCTACGAGCAGTACTTC. Translation: CASSPSGYEQYF.

This clone has only a few counts. The chain couples TRBV7-9 to TRBJ1-6, with D uncertain. Deletions cut 0 bases from V and 7 bases from J, with 7 bases between. The CDR3 consists of 14 residues. Germline V gene data show CDR1 as SEHNR and CDR2 as FQNEAQ (reference sequence). The CDR3: CASSLALFNSPLHF. The CDR3, as DNA: TGTGCCAGCAGCTTAGCCCTATTCAATTCACCCCTCCACTTT. Using reference TRBV7-9 and TRBJ1-6 for the parts outside the CDR3, the full variable domain is DTGVSQNPRHKITKRGQNVTFRCDPISEHNRLYWYRQTLGQGPEFLTYFQNEAQLEKSRLLSDRFSAERPKGSFSTLEIQRTEQGDSAMYLCASSLALFNSPLHFGNGTRLTVT.

This chain uses TRBV19 with TRBJ1-3; 7 positions agree with TRBD1. The CDR3 consists of 15 residues. Germline lookup yields CDR1 LNHDA and CDR2 SQIVND (reference sequence). The V gene end was trimmed by 4 bases and the J gene end by 1 base; junction bases not matched to a gene: 4. The CDR3 DNA follows: TGTGCCAGTAGTACCTTGACAGGGTCTGGAAACACCATATATTTT. It yields the protein CASSTLTGSGNTIYF.

J is TRBJ1-1 and V is TRBV11-2, with unresolved D. The V and J ends lost 4 bases and 3 bases respectively, with 9 bases between them. Germline V CDR1 and CDR2: SGHAT, FQNNGV. The CDR3 consists of 13 residues. Here the CDR3 DNA reads TGTGCCAGCAGCTACATGGAGGACACTGAAGCTTTCTTT. Translating it yields CASSYMEDTEAFF.

The chain carries TRBV11-3 and TRBJ1-4, with a tentative D call TRBD1 (5 bases). Per germline, CDR1 SGHNT and CDR2 YENEEA. This CDR3 is built from 14 residues. Trimming left V 5 bases short and J 10 bases short, with 17 bases between. The CDR3 DNA reads as TGTGCCAGCAGCGCAGGCCAGGGAACAGGAAAACTGTTTTTT. Its translation: CASSAGQGTGKLFF. Based on the CDR3 plus reference TRBV11-3 and TRBJ1-4, the full variable domain is EAGVVQSPRYKIIEKKQPVAFWCNPISGHNTLYWYLQNLGQGPELLIRYENEEAVDDSQLPKDRFSAERLKGVDSTLKIQPAELGDSAVYLCASSAGQGTGKLFFGSGTQLSVL.

This clone occurred once. This chain links TRBV7-2 with TRBJ2-7, with a weak D call TRBD2 (6 bases). The CDR3 has 15 residues. Trimming removed 2 bases at V and 2 bases at J, with 13 bases between. Germline assignment: CDR1 SGHTA and CDR2 FQGNSA. The CDR3 loop is CASSLSAGSTYEQYF. The CDR3 region has the DNA TGTGCCAGCAGCTTATCGGCGGGGAGCACCTACGAGCAGTACTTC.

The rearrangement links TRBV5-8 to TRBJ1-5; D possibly corresponds to TRBD1 (6 bases). Germline CDR1 is SGHTS and CDR2 is YDEGEE. Trimming took off 1 base at V and 2 bases at J, with 10 bases between the two ends. The CDR3 has 15 residues. The CDR3 here is CASSLRSGGNQPQHF. The CDR3, as DNA: TGTGCCAGCAGCTTGAGATCAGGGGGCAATCAGCCCCAGCATTTT.

The chain links TRBV18 to TRBJ2-3; possible D gene TRBD2, 5 bases. Between the trimmed V and J ends, which lost 3 bases and 1 base, there was a span of 8 bases. Germline CDR1 and CDR2: KGHSH and LQKENI. The CDR3 is 14 amino acids. The CDR3 is CASSPGVGTDTQYF. DNA of the CDR3: TGTGCCAGCTCACCCGGGGTTGGCACAGATACGCAGTATTTT. The variable domain in full, completed from reference TRBV18 and TRBJ2-3, reads NAGVMQNPRHLVRRRGQEARLRCSPMKGHSHVYWYRQLPEEGLKFMVYLQKENIIDESGMPKERFSAEFPKEGPSILRIQQVVRGDSAAYFCASSPGVGTDTQYFGPGTRLTVL.

This clone was observed a few times. The rearrangement joins TRBV4-3 to TRBJ1-1; unclear D gene. V lost 2 bases and J 4 bases, leaving 8 bases between the germline ends. Germline V gives CDR1 LGHNA, CDR2 YSLEER. The CDR3 runs to 13 residues. CDR3 residues: CASSQLIGTEAFF. In DNA form, the CDR3 reads TGCGCCAGCAGCCAACTTATCGGCACTGAAGCTTTCTTT.

The rearrangement uses TRBV7-7 and TRBJ2-5, with TRBD2 identical over 16 bases. CDR3 length equals 16 residues. Germline CDR1 SSHAT, CDR2 FNYEAQ (reference sequence). Germline trimming cut 5 bases from V and 5 bases from J; bases unmatched to any gene: 5. In nucleotides, the CDR3 is TGTGCCAGCAGCACGGGACTAGCGGGGGGGCTTGAGACCCAGTACTTC. This translates into CASSTGLAGGLETQYF.

The V call is TRBV18, the J call TRBJ2-3; D not resolved. The CDR3 length is 14 residues. Germline V lookup: CDR1 KGHSH, CDR2 LQKENI. V gave up 6 bases and J gave up 2 bases, with 12 bases separating them. The CDR3 DNA reads as TGTGCCAGCTCCCCAACACAGATCACAGATACGCAGTATTTT. Protein product: CASSPTQITDTQYF. The variable domain in full, with the rest retrieved from reference TRBV18 and TRBJ2-3, is NAGVMQNPRHLVRRRGQEARLRCSPMKGHSHVYWYRQLPEEGLKFMVYLQKENIIDESGMPKERFSAEFPKEGPSILRIQQVVRGDSAAYFCASSPTQITDTQYFGPGTRLTVL.

The chain recombines TRBV19 with TRBJ1-1; TRBD1 agrees at 7 bases. The CDR3 runs to 12 residues. Germline CDR1 reads LNHDA; CDR2 reads SQIVND (reference sequence). Trimming removed 5 bases from V and 4 bases from J; junction bases left unmatched: 1. The CDR3, as DNA: TGTGCCAGTAGTTCAGGGGGCACTGAAGCTTTCTTT. Translation gives CASSSGGTEAFF. Using reference TRBV19 and TRBJ1-1 for the parts outside the CDR3, the full variable domain is DGGITQSPKYLFRKEGQNVTLSCEQNLNHDAMYWYRQDPGQGLRLIYYSQIVNDFQKGDIAEGYSVSREKKESFPLTVTSAQKNPTAFYLCASSSGGTEAFFGQGTRLTVV.